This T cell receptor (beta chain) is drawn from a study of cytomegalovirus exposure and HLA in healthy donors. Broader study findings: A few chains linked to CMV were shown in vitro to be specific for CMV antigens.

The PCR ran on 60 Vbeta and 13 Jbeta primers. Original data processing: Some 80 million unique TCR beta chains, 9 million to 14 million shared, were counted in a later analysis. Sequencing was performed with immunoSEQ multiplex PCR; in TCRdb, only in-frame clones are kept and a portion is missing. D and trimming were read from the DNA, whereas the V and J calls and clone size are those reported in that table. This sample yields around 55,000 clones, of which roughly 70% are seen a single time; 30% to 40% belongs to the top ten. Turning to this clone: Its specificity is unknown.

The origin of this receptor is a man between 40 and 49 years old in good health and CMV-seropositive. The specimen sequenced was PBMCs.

The CDR3 reads CASSDPGTAGRDTEAFF. The CDR3 nucleotides are TGCGCCAGCAGTGACCCCGGGACAGCCGGACGGGACACTGAAGCTTTCTTT. This chain joins TRBV10-1 and TRBJ1-1; TRBD1 aligns across 7 bases. Germline CDR1 WNHNN, CDR2 SYGVQD (reference sequence). The CDR3 is 17 amino acids. V lost 3 bases and J lost 3; bases outside the gene matches: 13.